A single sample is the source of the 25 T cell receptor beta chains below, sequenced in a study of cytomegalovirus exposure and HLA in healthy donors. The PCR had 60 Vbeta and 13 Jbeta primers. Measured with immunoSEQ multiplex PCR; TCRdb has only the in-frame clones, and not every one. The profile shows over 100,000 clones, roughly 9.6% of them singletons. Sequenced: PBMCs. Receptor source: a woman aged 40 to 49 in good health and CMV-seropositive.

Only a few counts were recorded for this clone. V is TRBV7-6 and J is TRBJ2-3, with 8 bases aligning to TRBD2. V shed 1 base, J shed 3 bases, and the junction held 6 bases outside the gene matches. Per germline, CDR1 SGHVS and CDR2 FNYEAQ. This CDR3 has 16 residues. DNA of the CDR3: TGTGCCAGCAGCTTAGAAGCGGGGGAGATAACAGATACGCAGTATTTT. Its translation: CASSLEAGEITDTQYF.

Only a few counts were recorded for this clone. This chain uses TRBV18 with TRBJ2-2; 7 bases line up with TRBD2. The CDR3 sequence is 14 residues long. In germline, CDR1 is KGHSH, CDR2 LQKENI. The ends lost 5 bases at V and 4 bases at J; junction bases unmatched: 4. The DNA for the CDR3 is TGTGCCAGCTCAACCGGGGGGTCCACCGGGGAGCTGTTTTTT. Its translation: CASSTGGSTGELFF.

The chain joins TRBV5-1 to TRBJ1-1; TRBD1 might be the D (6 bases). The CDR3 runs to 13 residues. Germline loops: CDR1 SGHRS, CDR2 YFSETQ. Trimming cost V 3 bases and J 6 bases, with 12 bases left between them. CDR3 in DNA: TGCGCCAGCAGCTACAGGGATTTGGCTGAAGCTTTCTTT. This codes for CASSYRDLAEAFF.

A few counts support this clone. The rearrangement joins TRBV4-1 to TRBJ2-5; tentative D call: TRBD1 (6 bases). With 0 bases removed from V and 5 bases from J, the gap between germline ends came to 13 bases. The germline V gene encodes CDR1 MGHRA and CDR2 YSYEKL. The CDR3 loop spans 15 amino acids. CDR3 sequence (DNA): TGCGCCAGCAGCCAAGATCGAACAGGGCCGGAGACCCAGTACTTC. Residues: CASSQDRTGPETQYF.

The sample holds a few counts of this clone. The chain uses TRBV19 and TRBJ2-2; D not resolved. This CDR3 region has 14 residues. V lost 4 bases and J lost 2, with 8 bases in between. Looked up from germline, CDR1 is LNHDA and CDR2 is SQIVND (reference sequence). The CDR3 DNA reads TGTGCCAGTAGTAATCGAGGAAACACCGGGGAGCTGTTTTTT. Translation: CASSNRGNTGELFF.

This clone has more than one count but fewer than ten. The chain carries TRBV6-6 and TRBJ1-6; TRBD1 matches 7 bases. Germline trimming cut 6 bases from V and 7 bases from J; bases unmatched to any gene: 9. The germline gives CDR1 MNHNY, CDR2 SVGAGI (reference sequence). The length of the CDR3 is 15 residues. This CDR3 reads CASRLDRDGNSPLHF. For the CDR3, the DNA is TGTGCCAGCAGGCTCGACAGGGACGGGAATTCACCCCTCCACTTT.

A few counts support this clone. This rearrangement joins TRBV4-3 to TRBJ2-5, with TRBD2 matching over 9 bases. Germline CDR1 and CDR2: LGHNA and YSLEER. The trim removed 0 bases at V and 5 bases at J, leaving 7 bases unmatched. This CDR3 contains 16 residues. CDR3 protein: CASSQDWRGGMETQYF. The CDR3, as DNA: TGCGCCAGCAGCCAAGATTGGCGGGGGGGCATGGAGACCCAGTACTTC.

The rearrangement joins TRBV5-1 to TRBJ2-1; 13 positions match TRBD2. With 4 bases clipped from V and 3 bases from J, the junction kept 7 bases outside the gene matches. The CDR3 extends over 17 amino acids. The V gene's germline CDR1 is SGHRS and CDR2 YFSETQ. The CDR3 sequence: CASSPGTSGVDYNEQFF. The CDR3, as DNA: TGCGCCAGCAGCCCGGGGACTAGCGGGGTTGACTACAATGAGCAGTTCTTC.

CDR3 nucleotides: TGTGCCAGCAGTGCCCGACGGGACACTGAAGCTTTCTTT. As protein: CASSARRDTEAFF. J is TRBJ1-1 and V is TRBV6-1, with D hard to call. Trimming cost V 4 bases and J 3 bases, with 9 bases left between them. The CDR3 is 13 residues long. Germline CDR1 reads MNHNS; CDR2 reads SASEGT.

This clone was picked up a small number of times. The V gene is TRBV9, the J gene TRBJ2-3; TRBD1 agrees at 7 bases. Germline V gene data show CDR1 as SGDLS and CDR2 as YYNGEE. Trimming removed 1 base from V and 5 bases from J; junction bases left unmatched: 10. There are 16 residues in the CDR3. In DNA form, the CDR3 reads TGTGCCAGCAGCGTAAACCGGGGACAGTCAAGAGATACGCAGTATTTT. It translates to CASSVNRGQSRDTQYF. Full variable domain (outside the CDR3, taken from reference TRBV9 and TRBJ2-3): DSGVTQTPKHLITATGQRVTLRCSPRSGDLSVYWYQQSLDQGLQFLIQYYNGEERAKGNILERFSAQQFPDLHSELNLSSLELGDSALYFCASSVNRGQSRDTQYFGPGTRLTVL.

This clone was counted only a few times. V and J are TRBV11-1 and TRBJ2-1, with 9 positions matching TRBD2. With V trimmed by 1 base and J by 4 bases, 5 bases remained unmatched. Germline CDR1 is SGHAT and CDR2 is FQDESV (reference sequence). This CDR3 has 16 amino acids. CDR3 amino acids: CASSLGRGGPYNEQFF. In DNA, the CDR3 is TGTGCCAGCAGCTTAGGGCGGGGGGGACCTTACAATGAGCAGTTCTTC.

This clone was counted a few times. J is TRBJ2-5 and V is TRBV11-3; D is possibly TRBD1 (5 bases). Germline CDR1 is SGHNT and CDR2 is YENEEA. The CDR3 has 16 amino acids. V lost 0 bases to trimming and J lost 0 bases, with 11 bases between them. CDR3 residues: CASSLDRGFHQETQYF. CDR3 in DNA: TGTGCCAGCAGCTTAGATAGGGGATTCCACCAAGAGACCCAGTACTTC.

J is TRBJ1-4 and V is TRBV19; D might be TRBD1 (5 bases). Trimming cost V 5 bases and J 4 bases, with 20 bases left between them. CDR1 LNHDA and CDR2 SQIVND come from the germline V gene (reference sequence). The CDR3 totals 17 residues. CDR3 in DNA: TGTGCCAGTAGTTTCTGGGGCGGACGGGCTGATAATGAAAAACTGTTTTTT. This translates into CASSFWGGRADNEKLFF.

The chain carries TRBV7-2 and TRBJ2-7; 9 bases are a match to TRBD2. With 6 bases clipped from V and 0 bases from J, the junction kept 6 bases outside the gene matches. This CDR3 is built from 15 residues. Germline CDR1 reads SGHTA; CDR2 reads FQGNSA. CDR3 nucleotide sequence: TGTGCCAGCAGTTCTAGCGGGGTAGACTCCTACGAGCAGTACTTC. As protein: CASSSSGVDSYEQYF.

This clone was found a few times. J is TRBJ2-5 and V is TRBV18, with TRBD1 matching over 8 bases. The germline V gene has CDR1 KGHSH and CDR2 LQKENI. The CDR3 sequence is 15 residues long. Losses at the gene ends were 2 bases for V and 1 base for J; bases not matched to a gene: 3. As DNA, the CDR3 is TGTGCCAGCTCACCAGGAGGACAGGGCCAAGAGACCCAGTACTTC. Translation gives CASSPGGQGQETQYF.

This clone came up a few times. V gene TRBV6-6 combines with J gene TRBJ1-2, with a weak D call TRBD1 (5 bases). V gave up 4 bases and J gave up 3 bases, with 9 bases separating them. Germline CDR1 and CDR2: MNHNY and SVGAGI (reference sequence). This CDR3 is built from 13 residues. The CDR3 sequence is CASSLTGDYGYTF. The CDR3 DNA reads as TGTGCCAGCAGTTTAACGGGGGACTATGGCTACACCTTC.

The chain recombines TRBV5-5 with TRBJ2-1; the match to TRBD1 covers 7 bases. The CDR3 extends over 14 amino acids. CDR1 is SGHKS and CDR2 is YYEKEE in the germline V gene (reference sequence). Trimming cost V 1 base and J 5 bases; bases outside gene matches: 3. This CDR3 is CASSLLDRHNEQFF. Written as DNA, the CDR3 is TGTGCCAGCAGCTTGCTGGACAGGCACAATGAGCAGTTCTTC.

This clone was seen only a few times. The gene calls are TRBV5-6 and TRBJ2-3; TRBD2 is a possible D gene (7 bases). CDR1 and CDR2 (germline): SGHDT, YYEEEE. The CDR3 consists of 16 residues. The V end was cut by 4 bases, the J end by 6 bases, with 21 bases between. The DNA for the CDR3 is TGTGCCAGCAGCACTCTTTCGGGGGGCTCAGGGGATACGCAGTATTTT. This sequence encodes CASSTLSGGSGDTQYF. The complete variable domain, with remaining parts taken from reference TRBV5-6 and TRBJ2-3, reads DAGVTQSPTHLIKTRGQQVTLRCSPKSGHDTVSWYQQALGQGPQFIFQYYEEEERQRGNFPDRFSGHQFPNYSSELNVNALLLGDSALYLCASSTLSGGSGDTQYFGPGTRLTVL.

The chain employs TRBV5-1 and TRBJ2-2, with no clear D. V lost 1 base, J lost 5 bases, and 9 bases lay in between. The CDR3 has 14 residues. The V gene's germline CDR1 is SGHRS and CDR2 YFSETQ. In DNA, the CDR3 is TGCGCCAGCAGCTTGTCGGCGGTGACCGGGGAGCTGTTTTTT. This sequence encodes CASSLSAVTGELFF.

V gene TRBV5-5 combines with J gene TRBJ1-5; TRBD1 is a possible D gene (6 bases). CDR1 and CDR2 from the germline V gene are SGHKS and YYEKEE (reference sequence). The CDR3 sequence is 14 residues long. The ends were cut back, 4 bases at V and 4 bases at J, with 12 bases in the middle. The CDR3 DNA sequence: TGTGCCAGCAGCCCACAAGGACAGAATCAGCCCCAGCATTTT. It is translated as CASSPQGQNQPQHF.

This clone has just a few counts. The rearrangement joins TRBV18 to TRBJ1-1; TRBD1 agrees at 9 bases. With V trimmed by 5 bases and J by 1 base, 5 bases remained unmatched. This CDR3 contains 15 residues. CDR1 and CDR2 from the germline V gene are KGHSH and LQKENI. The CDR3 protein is CASSKGTGTNTEAFF. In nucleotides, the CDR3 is TGTGCCAGCTCAAAGGGGACAGGGACGAACACTGAAGCTTTCTTT. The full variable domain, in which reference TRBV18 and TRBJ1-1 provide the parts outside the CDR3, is NAGVMQNPRHLVRRRGQEARLRCSPMKGHSHVYWYRQLPEEGLKFMVYLQKENIIDESGMPKERFSAEFPKEGPSILRIQQVVRGDSAAYFCASSKGTGTNTEAFFGQGTRLTVV.

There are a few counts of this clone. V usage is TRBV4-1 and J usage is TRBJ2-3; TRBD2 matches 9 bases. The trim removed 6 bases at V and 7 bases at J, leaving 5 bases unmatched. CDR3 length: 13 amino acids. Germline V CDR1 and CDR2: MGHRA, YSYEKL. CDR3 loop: CASSLAGENTQYF. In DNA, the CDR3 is TGCGCCAGCAGTTTAGCGGGGGAGAATACGCAGTATTTT.

The CDR3 loop is CASSRDRGLRNEQFF. Here the CDR3 DNA reads TGTGCCAGCAGCCGGGACAGGGGGTTAAGGAATGAGCAGTTCTTC. This chain joins TRBV11-2 and TRBJ2-1; TRBD1 matches at 11 bases. This CDR3 region has 15 residues. The junction had 7 bases not matched to a gene; V was cut back by 5 bases and J by 7 bases. Per the germline V gene, CDR1 is SGHAT and CDR2 is FQNNGV.

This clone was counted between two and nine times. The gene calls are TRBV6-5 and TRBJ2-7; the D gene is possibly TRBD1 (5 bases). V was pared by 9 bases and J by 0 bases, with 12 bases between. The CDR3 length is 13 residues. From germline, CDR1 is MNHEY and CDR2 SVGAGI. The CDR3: CARSAGSSYEQYF. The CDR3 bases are TGTGCCAGAAGCGCAGGGTCCTCCTACGAGCAGTACTTC.

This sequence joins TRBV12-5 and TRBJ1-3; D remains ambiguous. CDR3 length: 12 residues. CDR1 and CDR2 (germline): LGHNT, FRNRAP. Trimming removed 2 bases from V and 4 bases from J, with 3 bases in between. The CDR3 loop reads CASGLLGNTIYF. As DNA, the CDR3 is TGTGCTAGTGGTTTGCTAGGAAACACCATATATTTT.